Following are 31 T cell receptor beta chains from one sample sequenced in a study of cytomegalovirus exposure and HLA in healthy donors. The PCR was carried out with 60 Vbeta primers and 13 Jbeta primers. Sequencing was performed with immunoSEQ multiplex PCR; in TCRdb, only in-frame clones are kept and a portion is missing. The sample consists of over 110,000 clones, under 90% of them appearing once. The sequencing input was PBMCs. These receptors all stem from a male donor in good health and CMV-seronegative.

This clone was seen once. The chain carries TRBV28 and TRBJ2-5, with TRBD1 matching over 9 bases. The germline CDR1 and CDR2 sequences are MDHEN and SYDVKM. The CDR3 is 14 residues long. J was trimmed by 5 bases and V by 6 bases; bases with no gene match: 7. The CDR3 sequence: CASRSGQGLETQYF. As DNA, the CDR3 is TGTGCCAGCAGATCGGGACAGGGATTGGAGACCCAGTACTTC. Full variable domain (outside the CDR3, taken from reference TRBV28 and TRBJ2-5): DVKVTQSSRYLVKRTGEKVFLECVQDMDHENMFWYRQDPGLGLRLIYFSYDVKMKEKGDIPEGYSVSREKKERFSLILESASTNQTSMYLCASRSGQGLETQYFGPGTRLLVL.

A few counts support this clone. The gene calls are TRBV20-1 and TRBJ1-1; D perhaps matches TRBD1 (5 bases). Trimming cost V 4 bases and J 8 bases, with 8 bases left between them. Germline values: CDR1 DFQATT, CDR2 SNEGSKA (reference sequence). CDR3 length: 10 amino acids. The DNA for the CDR3 is TGCAGTGCTACAGGGCCCGAAGCTTTCTTT. Protein product: CSATGPEAFF.

V usage is TRBV9 and J usage is TRBJ2-1, with 7 bases aligning to TRBD2. Per germline, CDR1 SGDLS and CDR2 YYNGEE. With V trimmed by 3 bases and J by 4 bases, 19 bases remained unmatched. The CDR3 runs 19 residues. In nucleotides, the CDR3 is TGTGCCAGCAGCGACCCCGTCCTCCACTTAGCGGGTTTTTACAATGAGCAGTTCTTC. This sequence encodes CASSDPVLHLAGFYNEQFF.

The chain joins TRBV13 to TRBJ2-1, with 8 bases aligning to TRBD1. The CDR3 spans 15 residues. Germline V gene lookup returns CDR1 PRHDT and CDR2 FYEKMQ (reference sequence). Trimming cost V 5 bases and J 3 bases; bases outside gene matches: 6. The CDR3 reads CASSLLDRDYNEQFF. The CDR3 DNA is TGTGCCAGCAGCCTCCTGGACAGGGACTACAATGAGCAGTTCTTC.

The V and J genes are TRBV15 and TRBJ2-5; the match to TRBD2 covers 7 bases. The CDR3 runs 16 residues. CDR1 is LNHNV, CDR2 YYDKDF, per germline (reference sequence). The V segment lost 3 bases and the J segment 5 bases; nucleotides outside the gene matches: 12. The CDR3 loop is CATSRPGGGGSETQYF. CDR3 coding DNA: TGTGCCACCAGCAGGCCCGGAGGAGGCGGGAGTGAGACCCAGTACTTC.

This clone was found a few times. V gene TRBV2 combines with J gene TRBJ1-1, with no clear D. The ends were cut back, 3 bases at V and 6 bases at J, with 14 bases in the middle. Per the germline V gene, CDR1 is SNHLY and CDR2 is FYNNEI. The CDR3 length is 14 residues. The CDR3 region has the DNA TGTGCCAGCAGTGATCCCCAGGAATGGGCTGAAGCTTTCTTT. Translating it yields CASSDPQEWAEAFF.

V usage is TRBV6-1 and J usage is TRBJ1-5; TRBD1 agrees at 7 bases. Germline-derived CDR1 and CDR2 are MNHNS and SASEGT. With 3 bases clipped from V and 6 bases from J, the junction kept 5 bases outside the gene matches. CDR3 length equals 14 residues. The CDR3 protein is CASSERQGGQPQHF. DNA of the CDR3: TGTGCCAGCAGTGAGCGACAGGGAGGTCAGCCCCAGCATTTT.

The chain combines TRBV7-2 with TRBJ2-7, with 7 bases aligning to TRBD1. The V gene's germline CDR1 is SGHTA and CDR2 FQGNSA. Trimming cost V 5 bases and J 10 bases; bases outside gene matches: 8. CDR3 length equals 12 residues. The CDR3 here is CASSHTGDRQYF. The CDR3 DNA follows: TGTGCCAGCAGCCACACAGGGGACAGACAGTACTTC.

The chain couples TRBV6-5 to TRBJ1-1; 10 nucleotides line up with TRBD1. The trim removed 4 bases at V and 5 bases at J, leaving 7 bases unmatched. Germline lookup yields CDR1 MNHEY and CDR2 SVGAGI. The CDR3 has 15 residues. The CDR3 DNA follows: TGTGCCAGCAGTTGGGGCGGGACAGGGGAGACTGAAGCTTTCTTT. This encodes CASSWGGTGETEAFF.

This clone was counted between two and nine times. The rearrangement links TRBV13 to TRBJ2-5; D gene ambiguous. The V and J ends lost 6 bases and 2 bases respectively, with 16 bases between them. The CDR3 covers 15 residues. Germline loops: CDR1 PRHDT, CDR2 FYEKMQ (reference sequence). In nucleotides, the CDR3 is TGTGCCAGCAGTTCATGGGCCAGTCATCAAGAGACCCAGTACTTC. This gives the protein CASSSWASHQETQYF.

The DNA for the CDR3 is TGTGCCAGCTCACCGGGACAGGGGGCAGGGAGCGGACCCTACAATGAGCAGTTCTTC. It encodes CASSPGQGAGSGPYNEQFF. The rearrangement uses TRBV18 and TRBJ2-1; 12 bases agree with TRBD1. The CDR3 loop spans 19 amino acids. The germline gives CDR1 KGHSH, CDR2 LQKENI. The ends lost 3 bases at V and 2 bases at J; junction bases unmatched: 11.

The gene calls are TRBV4-3 and TRBJ2-7; possibly TRBD1 for D (5 bases). The CDR3 has 15 amino acids. V was clipped by 0 bases and J by 1 base, with 10 bases between them. Per the germline V gene, CDR1 is LGHNA and CDR2 is YSLEER. The CDR3 reads CASSQEMAGSYEQYF. The CDR3 region has the DNA TGCGCCAGCAGCCAAGAGATGGCAGGGTCCTACGAGCAGTACTTC.

CDR3 sequence: CASSLGSGYEQYF. In nucleotides, the CDR3 is TGCGCCAGCAGCTTGGGGAGCGGCTACGAGCAGTACTTC. The chain recombines TRBV5-1 with TRBJ2-7, with a possible D match to TRBD2 (5 bases). The CDR3 is 13 residues long. V was cut by 0 bases and J by 3 bases, with 7 bases left in between. CDR1 is SGHRS, CDR2 YFSETQ, per germline.

Points on this clone: This CDR3 fails to terminate in the conserved phenylalanine or tryptophan, so it likely reflects a read error. The DNA is left out, because the CDR3 cannot be placed on it with certainty; the CDR3 is given as TCRdb lists it. The V gene is TRBV5-4, the J gene TRBJ2-7; TRBD1 was called by the table and not checked on the DNA. The CDR3 has 12 residues if both end residues are counted. Germline assignment: CDR1 SGHNT and CDR2 YYREEE (reference sequence). CDR3: CASSQTRGVTQI.

The V and J genes are TRBV28 and TRBJ2-2, with TRBD2 matching over 7 bases. CDR3 length equals 14 residues. After removal of 6 bases from V and 5 bases from J, the junction contained 6 bases not matched to a gene. Per the germline V gene, CDR1 is MDHEN and CDR2 is SYDVKM. CDR3 amino acids: CASRDQGGTGELFF. In DNA form, the CDR3 reads TGTGCCAGCAGAGATCAGGGAGGGACCGGGGAGCTGTTTTTT.

V is TRBV19 and J is TRBJ1-5; unclear D gene. V was cut by 11 bases and J by 0 bases, with 5 bases left in between. The CDR3 covers 11 residues. Germline values: CDR1 LNHDA, CDR2 SQIVND (reference sequence). The CDR3 here is CAGGSNQPQHF. For the CDR3, the DNA is TGTGCCGGAGGTAGCAATCAGCCCCAGCATTTT.

This rearrangement joins TRBV18 to TRBJ1-1; no clear D gene. CDR1 is KGHSH, CDR2 LQKENI, per germline. The CDR3 covers 13 residues. V was pared by 3 bases and J by 1 base, with 6 bases between. CDR3 nucleotide sequence: TGTGCCAGCTCACCCAGACAGAACACTGAAGCTTTCTTT. This sequence encodes CASSPRQNTEAFF. The whole variable domain, remainder taken from reference TRBV18 and TRBJ1-1, is NAGVMQNPRHLVRRRGQEARLRCSPMKGHSHVYWYRQLPEEGLKFMVYLQKENIIDESGMPKERFSAEFPKEGPSILRIQQVVRGDSAAYFCASSPRQNTEAFFGQGTRLTVV.

The chain links TRBV28 to TRBJ1-2, with 10 nucleotides matching TRBD1. Trimming cost V 8 bases and J 7 bases; bases outside gene matches: 13. Germline V lookup: CDR1 MDHEN, CDR2 SYDVKM. The CDR3 is 15 residues long. CDR3 sequence (DNA): TGTGCCAGCCTACGGGAGGGACAGGGGTACAGTGGCTACACCTTC. It translates to CASLREGQGYSGYTF.

This clone showed up just a few times. J is TRBJ2-3 and V is TRBV19; a possible D gene is TRBD2 (5 bases). The V end was cut by 3 bases, the J end by 6 bases, with 10 bases between. Germline V gene data show CDR1 as LNHDA and CDR2 as SQIVND (reference sequence). The CDR3 covers 13 residues. The CDR3 region has the DNA TGTGCCAGTAGTATCCGGGGTCGGGATACGCAGTATTTT. It codes for CASSIRGRDTQYF. Supplemented by reference TRBV19 and TRBJ2-3, the full variable domain reads DGGITQSPKYLFRKEGQNVTLSCEQNLNHDAMYWYRQDPGQGLRLIYYSQIVNDFQKGDIAEGYSVSREKKESFPLTVTSAQKNPTAFYLCASSIRGRDTQYFGPGTRLTVL.

This chain joins TRBV7-3 and TRBJ2-7, with 10 positions matching TRBD2. The CDR3 has 14 amino acids. J was trimmed by 7 bases and V by 5 bases; bases with no gene match: 8. The germline CDR1 and CDR2 sequences are SGHTA and FQGTGA. In DNA form, the CDR3 reads TGTGCCAGCAGCCCCAGCGGGAGGGGAGGGGAGCAGTACTTC. Encoded protein: CASSPSGRGGEQYF.

The chain has TRBV19 and TRBJ2-1; 9 bases are shared with TRBD2. The CDR3 runs 15 residues. Trimming cost V 3 bases and J 11 bases; bases outside gene matches: 11. Germline lookup yields CDR1 LNHDA and CDR2 SQIVND (reference sequence). CDR3: CASSMWAGGRTQQFF. The CDR3 DNA is TGTGCCAGTAGTATGTGGGCGGGAGGGCGAACTCAGCAGTTCTTC.

This CDR3 reads CASGVLAGVNEQFF. The CDR3 region has the DNA TGTGCCAGCGGTGTTCTAGCGGGAGTCAATGAGCAGTTCTTC. The rearrangement links TRBV6-9 to TRBJ2-1, with 10 positions matching TRBD2. V was clipped by 8 bases and J by 6 bases; unmatched bases: 7. CDR3 length: 14 amino acids. Germline CDR1 is MNHGY and CDR2 is SVAAGI.

This chain joins TRBV5-1 and TRBJ2-7; TRBD2 matches at 7 bases. With 0 bases clipped from V and 5 bases from J, the junction kept 8 bases outside the gene matches. Germline lookup yields CDR1 SGHRS and CDR2 YFSETQ. The CDR3 is 15 residues long. The CDR3 sequence is CASSLGPGGKNEQYF. DNA of the CDR3: TGCGCCAGCAGCTTGGGGCCGGGAGGTAAAAACGAGCAGTACTTC.

The rearrangement joins TRBV9 to TRBJ1-2; unclear D gene. The CDR3 has 15 amino acids. Looked up from germline, CDR1 is SGDLS and CDR2 is YYNGEE. V was clipped by 0 bases and J by 8 bases, with 17 bases between them. CDR3 nucleotides: TGTGCCAGCAGCGTAGATGTGGATTCAGGTTCAGGCTACACCTTC. It codes for CASSVDVDSGSGYTF.

This clone was seen only once. It is likely a read error: a sequence one base away is far more abundant. The chain joins TRBV29-1 to TRBJ2-1; 11 nucleotides agree with TRBD2. The germline V gene encodes CDR1 SQVTM and CDR2 ANQGSEA. V gave up 7 bases and J gave up 8 bases; unmatched junction bases: 7. The CDR3 is 13 residues long. Here the CDR3 DNA reads TGCAGCGCGATAGCGGGAGGGATGGATGAGCAGTTCTTC. As protein: CSAIAGGMDEQFF.

The chain is built from TRBV7-8 and TRBJ2-7; no definite D call. Germline-derived CDR1 and CDR2 are SGHVS and FQNEAQ. Trimming removed 4 bases from V and 6 bases from J, with 25 bases in between. The CDR3 is 17 amino acids. This CDR3 is CASSYPLGGHGLGEQYF. CDR3 coding DNA: TGTGCCAGCAGCTACCCTCTGGGTGGGCACGGTCTTGGCGAGCAGTACTTC.

The rearrangement joins TRBV19 to TRBJ2-3; the D is unclear. Germline CDR1 and CDR2: LNHDA and SQIVND (reference sequence). The CDR3 consists of 13 residues. Trimming pared 4 bases from V and 2 bases from J, leaving 7 bases between. The CDR3 DNA reads TGTGCCAGTAGTAGCGGCACCACAGATACGCAGTATTTT. Protein product: CASSSGTTDTQYF.

The chain has TRBV6-5 and TRBJ2-7, with 8 bases matching TRBD1. Per the germline V gene, CDR1 is MNHEY and CDR2 is SVGAGI. The trim removed 6 bases at V and 5 bases at J, leaving 9 bases unmatched. The CDR3 contains 14 residues. The CDR3 is CASRHGQGLDEQYF. CDR3 nucleotides: TGTGCCAGCAGGCACGGACAGGGTCTAGACGAGCAGTACTTC.

This clone was recorded only once. In DNA form, the CDR3 reads TGTGCCAGCAGCTTGTACTGTGAAGCTTTCTTT. It translates to CASSLYCEAFF. V is TRBV5-5 and J is TRBJ1-1; D gene uncertain. This CDR3 has 11 residues. Germline V CDR1 and CDR2: SGHKS, YYEKEE (reference sequence). Deletions cut 1 base from V and 7 bases from J, with 5 bases between.

The rearrangement joins TRBV2 to TRBJ2-5, with D possibly TRBD1 on 5 matching bases. The germline gives CDR1 SNHLY, CDR2 FYNNEI. The CDR3 length is 16 residues. Trimming shortened V by 8 bases and J by 1 base, and 20 bases separated the two germline ends. The CDR3 DNA reads as TGTGCCAGCGACATCCCTGGGGCGGTGGTCCAAGAGACCCAGTACTTC. Its translation is CASDIPGAVVQETQYF.

V usage is TRBV4-2 and J usage is TRBJ2-1; D is possibly TRBD2 (7 bases). V lost 6 bases and J 15 bases, leaving 18 bases between the germline ends. Germline V gives CDR1 LGHNA, CDR2 YNFKEQ. The CDR3 loop spans 12 amino acids. Here the CDR3 reads CASRGGRDTAFF. CDR3 nucleotide sequence: TGTGCCAGCAGGGGGGGGAGGGACACGGCGTTCTTC.